These 10 T cell receptor beta chains came from one sample sequenced in a study of radiotherapy plus CTLA-4 blockade in lung cancer. Using immunoSEQ multiplex PCR, the repertoire was profiled, and TCRdb retains in-frame clones only, with some absent. The sample records about 90,000 clones, roughly 70% being singletons. The sample was peripheral blood, taken from a patient treated with radiotherapy plus ipilimumab. Receptor source: a human donor with non-small cell lung cancer that progressed on radiotherapy plus ipilimumab.

CDR3 coding DNA: TGTGCCAGCTCACCACAGGGGAGGGGACAGATCAACACTGAAGCTTTCTTT. Translation: CASSPQGRGQINTEAFF. The chain recombines TRBV18 with TRBJ1-1; 7 bases agree with TRBD1. Trimming took 1 base from V and 2 from J; bases not matched to a gene: 10. Germline CDR1 and CDR2: KGHSH and LQKENI. The CDR3 totals 17 residues.

The chain employs TRBV6-5 and TRBJ2-3; the D is unclear. From germline, CDR1 is MNHEY and CDR2 SVGAGI. Trimming left V 6 bases short and J 5 bases short, with 6 bases between. The CDR3 covers 11 residues. The CDR3 is CASRHLDTQYF. CDR3 bases: TGTGCCAGCAGACACCTAGATACGCAGTATTTT.

On this clone itself: Likely a read error: the CDR3 ends without its conserved phenylalanine or tryptophan. The limits of the CDR3 on the DNA are not certain, so only TCRdb's listed CDR3 is given. The chain couples TRBV6-6 to TRBJ1-1; the table's D call of TRBD1 was not tested on the DNA. The CDR3 is 14 amino acids in total, end residues counted. CDR1 and CDR2 (germline): MNHNY, SVGAGI (reference sequence). The CDR3 sequence: CASSYHSEDRELGI.

The chain links TRBV9 to TRBJ2-3, with D possibly being TRBD2 (6 bases). V lost 1 base and J 1 base, leaving 10 bases between the germline ends. Germline V gene lookup returns CDR1 SGDLS and CDR2 YYNGEE. The CDR3 length is 15 residues. CDR3 amino acids: CASSVHGSGTDTQYF. The CDR3 DNA reads as TGTGCCAGCAGCGTACACGGGAGCGGCACAGATACGCAGTATTTT.

The rearrangement joins TRBV7-8 to TRBJ2-1; tentative D call: TRBD2 (6 bases). Trimming removed 5 bases at V and 6 bases at J, with 20 bases between. This CDR3 contains 16 residues. CDR1 and CDR2 from the germline V gene are SGHVS and FQNEAQ. In DNA form, the CDR3 reads TGTGCCAGCAGCCCATATGGTGGGCGGGGACTCAATGAGCAGTTCTTC. This codes for CASSPYGGRGLNEQFF.

This rearrangement joins TRBV6-1 to TRBJ1-2, with 9 bases lining up with TRBD1. CDR1 and CDR2 (germline): MNHNS, SASEGT. The CDR3 runs to 15 residues. With V trimmed by 4 bases and J by 6 bases, 9 bases remained unmatched. The CDR3 protein is CASSAGGTGRHGYTF. The CDR3, as DNA: TGTGCCAGCAGTGCCGGGGGGACAGGGAGACATGGCTACACCTTC.

This clone was counted many times. The J gene is TRBJ2-7, the V gene TRBV11-2, with TRBD2 matching over 10 bases. The CDR3 is 15 residues long. Germline loops: CDR1 SGHAT, CDR2 FQNNGV. The trim removed 5 bases at V and 0 bases at J, leaving 4 bases unmatched. The CDR3 nucleotides read TGTGCCAGCAGCCCAGGGACTAGCGTCTCCTACGAGCAGTACTTC. It is translated as CASSPGTSVSYEQYF.

The chain recombines TRBV27 with TRBJ2-3, with D unresolved. Trimming stripped 7 bases from V and 4 bases from J, with 12 bases between. The CDR3 totals 13 residues. CDR1 and CDR2 from the germline V gene are MNHEY and SMNVEV (reference sequence). In nucleotides, the CDR3 is TGTGCCAGCACCACCCAGATCGCAGATACGCAGTATTTT. It encodes CASTTQIADTQYF.

The rearrangement uses TRBV5-5 and TRBJ1-5; D is possibly TRBD1 (6 bases). The germline gives CDR1 SGHKS, CDR2 YYEKEE (reference sequence). This CDR3 spans 13 amino acids. V was clipped by 7 bases and J by 8 bases, with 16 bases between them. The CDR3 nucleotides are TGTGCCAGCGGGTACAGGGACCAAGAGCCCCAGCATTTT. Translating gives CASGYRDQEPQHF.

The chain couples TRBV7-9 to TRBJ2-2; D is ambiguous. The germline V gene has CDR1 SEHNR and CDR2 FQNEAQ (reference sequence). V was pared by 11 bases and J by 4 bases, with 14 bases between. The CDR3 loop spans 13 amino acids. The CDR3 region is CALETRATGELFF. The CDR3, as DNA: TGTGCCCTAGAAACAAGGGCCACCGGGGAGCTGTTTTTT.